The clone carrying this T cell receptor beta chain has only a few counts. Its antigen is as yet unknown. These data originate in a study of response to subunit inactivated influenza vaccine. TCRdb reprocessed the RT-PCR reads with MiXCR, giving one entry per CDR3 protein. The table shows about half a million distinct CDR3 sequences, with approximately 11% occurring only once. The CDR3 consists of 12 residues. CDR1 is SQVTM and CDR2 is ANQGSEA in the germline V gene. Trimming took 2 bases from V and 2 from J, leaving 6 bases between them. Study-level results: The authors proposed limited new T cell recruitment per seasonal influenza vaccination.

This specimen consisted of PBMCs from blood, obtained roughly 45 days after vaccination. The receptor comes from a man aged 45-60 years who received an inactivated influenza vaccine. The chain is built from TRBV29-1 and TRBJ1-1; D unresolved. Here the CDR3 DNA reads TGCAGCGTTGAAAGCCCCAACACTGAAGCTTTCTTT. Translating it yields CSVESPNTEAFF.